One sample yielded the 11 T cell receptor beta chains listed below, sequenced in a study of T-cell reconstitution after alpha-beta-depleted transplantation in children. Library preparation (for TCRbeta) was performed with unique molecular identifiers. A single record per CDR3 protein comes from TCRdb applying MiXCR to the PCR reads. Of fewer than 350,000 distinct CDR3 sequences in the sample, about 9.5% were seen once. The sequencing here drew on PBMCs, taken before TCRalphabeta/CD19-depleted stem cell transplant. These receptors originate from a boy younger than two with acute myeloid leukemia, due to receive a stem cell transplant.

This clonotype has more than one count but fewer than ten. J is TRBJ2-3 and V is TRBV28; the D gene is possibly TRBD2 (5 bases). The germline CDR1 and CDR2 sequences are MDHEN and SYDVKM. Trimming took off 3 bases at V and 0 bases at J, with 13 bases between the two ends. The CDR3 has 16 residues. Here the CDR3 DNA reads TGTGCCAGCAGTTTTGTCCGGGGAAGAAGCACAGATACGCAGTATTTT. Protein product: CASSFVRGRSTDTQYF.

This clonotype was detected ten times or more. The J gene is TRBJ2-1, the V gene TRBV18; D not certain. The germline V gene has CDR1 KGHSH and CDR2 LQKENI. The CDR3 totals 12 residues. The V gene lost 3 bases and the J gene lost 9 bases, with 9 bases spanning the gap. Here the CDR3 reads CASSPGKGEQFF. For the CDR3, the DNA is TGTGCCAGCTCACCGGGAAAGGGTGAGCAGTTCTTC.

The sample holds many counts of this clonotype. This chain connects TRBV9 to TRBJ2-7; tentatively, D is TRBD1 or TRBD2 (5 bases each). This CDR3 is 16 amino acids long. The germline gives CDR1 SGDLS, CDR2 YYNGEE. V lost 4 bases and J 0 bases, leaving 17 bases between the germline ends. The CDR3 DNA is TGTGCCAGCAGCAGAGGGTTGGGGACCTCCTCCTACGAGCAGTACTTC. Protein: CASSRGLGTSSYEQYF. Filled out from reference TRBV9 and TRBJ2-7, the complete variable domain reads DSGVTQTPKHLITATGQRVTLRCSPRSGDLSVYWYQQSLDQGLQFLIQYYNGEERAKGNILERFSAQQFPDLHSELNLSSLELGDSALYFCASSRGLGTSSYEQYFGPGTRLTVT.

On this clonotype: Its ends do not fully match the called genes, so a read error is possible. This chain links TRBV29-1 with TRBJ1-1; tentative D call: TRBD1 (6 bases). Germline V gene lookup returns CDR1 SQVTM and CDR2 ANQGSEA. This CDR3 spans 16 amino acids. This CDR3 reads CSVEDRRGVGNTDAFF. Here the CDR3 DNA reads TGCAGCGTTGAAGATCGCAGGGGTGTGGGGAACACTGACGCTTTCTTT.

The table lists this clonotype with many counts. V is TRBV20-1 and J is TRBJ2-1; possibly TRBD1 or TRBD2 for D (5 bases each). V lost 7 bases and J 0 bases, leaving 7 bases between the germline ends. CDR1 is DFQATT and CDR2 is SNEGSKA in the germline V gene (reference sequence). CDR3 length: 12 amino acids. The CDR3 DNA follows: TGCAGTGGGGGGAGCTCCTACAATGAGCAGTTCTTC. This translates into CSGGSSYNEQFF.

This clonotype has more than one count but fewer than ten. J is TRBJ2-5 and V is TRBV21-1. TRBV21-1 constitutes a pseudogene. The CDR3 length is 14 residues. The CDR3 nucleotides read TGTGCCAGCAGCAAAGTACGGATCCAAGAGACCCAGTACTTC. Translated: CASSKVRIQETQYF.

The rearrangement uses TRBV30 and TRBJ1-4; D uncertain. Trimming removed 2 bases at V and 7 bases at J, with 17 bases between. The CDR3 has 15 residues. Germline lookup yields CDR1 GTSNPN and CDR2 SVGIG (reference sequence). DNA of the CDR3: TGTGCCTGGAGTACCGGAGGAGGAGGCCGTGAAAAACTGTTTTTT. Amino acids: CAWSTGGGGREKLFF.

This clonotype was detected many times. This chain links TRBV20-1 with TRBJ2-7; D gene ambiguous. The V end was cut by 0 bases, the J end by 6 bases, with 15 bases between. Germline lookup yields CDR1 DFQATT and CDR2 SNEGSKA (reference sequence). The CDR3 totals 14 residues. DNA for the CDR3: TGCAGTGCTAGAGACCCGTGGGGTTTCGGCGAGCAGTACTTC. It encodes CSARDPWGFGEQYF.

This clonotype was seen at least ten times. The chain couples TRBV18 to TRBJ1-2; no definite D call. CDR1 is KGHSH and CDR2 is LQKENI in the germline V gene. The V and J ends lost 2 bases and 0 bases respectively, with 4 bases between them. The CDR3 sequence is 13 residues long. The CDR3, as DNA: TGTGCCAGCTCACCAGAAACTAACTATGGCTACACCTTC. It is translated as CASSPETNYGYTF.

This clonotype was picked up many times. The chain combines TRBV7-6 with TRBJ1-2; 7 bases agree with TRBD1. The CDR3 has 15 residues. V trimming: 5 bases; J trimming: 10 bases; junction bases outside the gene matches: 16. The germline gives CDR1 SGHVS, CDR2 FNYEAQ. In DNA, the CDR3 is TGTGCCAGCAGCCCCATCGACAGGGATAGAATGGACTACACCTTC. Translation: CASSPIDRDRMDYTF.

This clonotype was detected many times. This chain links TRBV7-9 with TRBJ2-7; 10 nucleotides line up with TRBD1. CDR3 size: 19 residues. Germline-derived CDR1 and CDR2 are SEHNR and FQNEAQ (reference sequence). Germline trimming cut 5 bases from V and 2 bases from J; bases unmatched to any gene: 18. The chain's CDR3 is CASSHDPGTGAWKAYEQYF. For the CDR3, the DNA is TGTGCCAGCAGCCATGACCCCGGGACAGGGGCCTGGAAGGCCTACGAGCAGTACTTC.